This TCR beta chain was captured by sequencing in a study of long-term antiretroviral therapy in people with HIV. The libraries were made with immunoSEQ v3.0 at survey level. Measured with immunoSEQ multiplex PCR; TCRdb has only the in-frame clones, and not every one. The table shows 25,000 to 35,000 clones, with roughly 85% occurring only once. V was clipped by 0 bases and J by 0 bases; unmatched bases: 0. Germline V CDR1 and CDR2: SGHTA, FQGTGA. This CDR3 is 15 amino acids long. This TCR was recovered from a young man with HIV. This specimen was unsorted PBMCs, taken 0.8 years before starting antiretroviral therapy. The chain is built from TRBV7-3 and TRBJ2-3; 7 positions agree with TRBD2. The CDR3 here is CASSLTGGSTDTQYF. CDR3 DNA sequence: TGTGCCAGCAGCTTAACGGGGGGGAGCACAGATACGCAGTATTTT.